These 13 T cell receptor beta chains were sequenced from one sample in a study of T-cell memory formation after mild COVID-19 (dated by TCRdb to about 2021). The library was generated by 5' RACE. The instrument given in TCRdb is Illumina NovaSeq 6000. TCRdb applied fastp at Q25 and MiXCR to the public reads, then kept only in-frame beta chains. When rows share a CDR3 protein, they turn into one entry using the most common DNA and genes. For this sample the table gives about 270,000 distinct CDR3 sequences, of which roughly a sixth were detected only once. Under 25% of the sample is in the top ten clones. The source material was PBMCs or a T cell subset sorted from them (not recorded which). The receptors were sampled from a man younger than 35 who had mild COVID-19 (a few samples of this study predate the infection). The sample titles of this study are shuffled in the database, so cell type and time point are left out; the donor was told from shared clones.

This clonotype was picked up a small number of times. The DNA of the CDR3 is TGTGCCAGCAGCCAAGGGAATAGGGAGTACAATGAGCAGTTCTTC. This sequence encodes CASSQGNREYNEQFF. The gene calls are TRBV14 and TRBJ2-1; perhaps TRBD2 as D (5 bases). The ends were cut back, 1 base at V and 4 bases at J, with 11 bases in the middle. The CDR3 loop spans 15 amino acids. Germline CDR1 and CDR2: SGHDN and FVKESK.

The chain uses TRBV14 and TRBJ1-1, with 7 bases that match TRBD1. J lost 6 bases, V lost 4 bases, and 8 bases had no gene match. CDR1 is SGHDN, CDR2 FVKESK, per germline. The CDR3 loop spans 14 amino acids. In DNA form, the CDR3 reads TGTGCCAGCAGCCCCCTTGACGGGACAGCTGAAGCTTTCTTT. It translates to CASSPLDGTAEAFF.

This clonotype was picked up many times. CDR3: CASTLDGNSPLHF. CDR3 sequence (DNA): TGTGCCAGCACCCTAGACGGAAATTCACCCCTCCACTTT. J is TRBJ1-6 and V is TRBV7-2; D gene uncertain. The CDR3 is 13 amino acids. Germline V gene data show CDR1 as SGHTA and CDR2 as FQGNSA. V was pared by 7 bases and J by 7 bases, with 11 bases between.

The rearrangement joins TRBV21-1 to TRBJ1-4; the table assigns TRBD1, which was not confirmed against the DNA. TRBV21-1 counts as a pseudogene. The CDR3 runs to 17 residues. The CDR3: CASSKDGATSDNEKLFF. Here the CDR3 DNA reads TGTGCCAGCAGCAAAGATGGGGCTACATCGGATAATGAAAAACTGTTTTTT.

The chain recombines TRBV20-1 with TRBJ1-5; the D gene is possibly TRBD1 (6 bases). V lost 0 bases and J lost 2, with 14 bases in between. This CDR3 is built from 16 residues. Germline V gives CDR1 DFQATT, CDR2 SNEGSKA (reference sequence). CDR3 region: CSARDPRGPGNQPQHF. The CDR3, as DNA: TGCAGTGCTAGAGATCCACGGGGGCCGGGCAATCAGCCCCAGCATTTT.

This clonotype was counted only a few times. The CDR3 bases are TGTGCCAGCAGCCTGGGGGGGGCCACCAATGAGCAGTTCTTC. Translated, it gives CASSLGGATNEQFF. V is TRBV9 and J is TRBJ2-1; maybe TRBD2 (7 bases). Germline V gives CDR1 SGDLS, CDR2 YYNGEE. The CDR3 runs to 14 residues. The V gene lost 4 bases and the J gene lost 6 bases, with 14 bases spanning the gap.

This clonotype came up a few times. This chain connects TRBV29-1 to TRBJ1-4; no definite D call. The V gene's germline CDR1 is SQVTM and CDR2 ANQGSEA. CDR3 length: 11 amino acids. Trimming cost V 4 bases and J 5 bases, with 5 bases left between them. CDR3 sequence (DNA): TGCAGCGTTGGATCGAATGAAAAACTGTTTTTT. Translated, it gives CSVGSNEKLFF.

The chain links TRBV27 to TRBJ1-2, with TRBD1 matching over 8 bases. The CDR3 loop spans 14 amino acids. The junction had 14 bases not matched to a gene; V was cut back by 11 bases and J by 6 bases. From germline, CDR1 is MNHEY and CDR2 SMNVEV (reference sequence). CDR3 protein: CASRGLGLPDGYTF. The CDR3 DNA follows: TGTGCCTCCAGGGGGCTGGGCCTCCCGGATGGCTACACCTTC.

The chain joins TRBV4-1 to TRBJ2-1; the D is unclear. The length of the CDR3 is 12 residues. Trimming took off 0 bases at V and 9 bases at J, with 6 bases between the two ends. From germline, CDR1 is MGHRA and CDR2 YSYEKL. The CDR3 DNA follows: TGCGCCAGCAGCCAAGATCAAGGTGAGCAGTTCTTC. Amino acid sequence: CASSQDQGEQFF.

V gene TRBV20-1 combines with J gene TRBJ2-3, with D unresolved. The CDR3 sequence is 14 residues long. Germline CDR1 and CDR2: DFQATT and SNEGSKA (reference sequence). V lost 0 bases, J lost 4 bases, and 11 bases lay in between. CDR3 loop: CSARDPVRADTQYF. The CDR3 nucleotides are TGCAGTGCTAGAGATCCCGTCCGGGCAGATACGCAGTATTTT.

The rearrangement links TRBV7-9 to TRBJ1-6, with 8 bases that match TRBD1. The CDR3 is 13 residues long. Germline V lookup: CDR1 SEHNR, CDR2 FQNEAQ (reference sequence). Trimming cost V 7 bases and J 9 bases; bases outside gene matches: 5. For the CDR3, the DNA is TGTGCCAGCACAAACAGGGGGTTTTCACCCCTCCACTTT. Its protein is CASTNRGFSPLHF.

A few counts support this clonotype. The J gene is TRBJ1-1, the V gene TRBV18, with no clear D. The CDR3 is 14 amino acids. Germline CDR1 and CDR2: KGHSH and LQKENI. The V end lost 7 bases, the J end lost 2 bases, and 14 bases lay between the germline ends. CDR3 loop: CASFTTVDNTEAFF. DNA for the CDR3: TGTGCCAGCTTCACCACGGTCGACAACACTGAAGCTTTCTTT.

This clonotype was counted only a few times. The V call is TRBV19, the J call TRBJ1-1; no reliable D call. V was pared by 5 bases and J by 3 bases, with 13 bases between. From germline, CDR1 is LNHDA and CDR2 SQIVND (reference sequence). The CDR3 totals 14 residues. The CDR3: CASSRRRRDTEAFF. CDR3 nucleotides: TGTGCCAGTAGTCGTCGCAGGAGGGACACTGAAGCTTTCTTT.